This TCR beta chain came from a study of T cell repertoires in breast cancer. CDR3 size: 15 residues. CDR1 SNHLY and CDR2 FYNNEI come from the germline V gene. An expanded emulsion RT-PCR with primers for all TCR V genes paired CD8+ T cell chains. Concerning this clonotype: Its ends do not fully match the called genes, so a read error is possible.

A second nested PCR with blocking oligonucleotides suppressed unpaired genes. From the emulsion pairing reads, TCRdb called clonotypes with MiXCR, one entry per CDR3 protein. The sample lists 4,400 or so distinct CDR3 sequences, approximately 36% occurring once. This receptor was obtained from a pool of human donors with breast cancer or a healthy control (not recorded which). V and J are TRBV2 and TRBJ1-1; weak D call: TRBD1 (6 bases). What was sequenced was CD8+ T cells. CDR3 protein: CVSSENNRVGPEAFF. In DNA form, the CDR3 reads TGTGTCAGCAGTGAAAACAACAGGGTTGGTCCTGAAGCTTTCTTT.